This TCR beta chain was recorded in a study of blood T cell repertoires in COVID-19 (dated by TCRdb to about 2020). Looking at the study overall: The collaborator samples originated in the United States, Italy and Spain and spanned the acute and convalescent phases of COVID-19. The repertoires were made available in a free public database intended to serve as a resource for research on the immune response to SARS-CoV-2. The prospective study material was composed of cDNA or gDNA derived from T cells, B-cell-depleted T cells, or PBMCs. The samples were drawn from two sources: the first 160 participants of the ongoing ImmuneRACE study, and 1,200 or so subjects contributed by 6 global collaborators. Deeply sampled blood TCRbeta repertoires from subjects exposed to, actively infected with, or recovered from COVID-19 were included in the dataset. Nearly every sample came with metadata listing a de-identified subject ID, COVID-19 status, age in years and sex. Where available, HLA class I and class II types were obtained from metadata supplied by the sample provider rather than from assay-based typing.

Notes on this clone: What this receptor recognizes is not known. Nothing much larger sits one base from this clone, and base qualities are not available.

Including cysteine and phenylalanine, the CDR3 has 11 amino acids. Here the CDR3 DNA is all that survives: 33 bases in frame from base 1. From a lookup of the germline V gene (reference sequence), CDR1 and CDR2 are DFQATT and SNEGSKA. V drops 3 bases and J drops 4 bases, leaving 7 bases in between. Each collaborating institution followed its own protocols to collect whole blood in K2EDTA tubes. Collaborator samples were shipped for TCRbeta analysis as frozen whole blood, isolated PBMCs, or DNA extracted from either sample type. The immunoSEQ Assay, a bias-controlled multiplex PCR, was used to amplify TCRbeta CDR3 regions from genomic DNA. Concerning the study's data processing: Within the assay, amplification of reference gene primers was used to estimate how many nucleated cells each sample contained. To quantify the absolute abundance of each unique TCRbeta CDR3 rearrangement, sequence reads were collapsed and filtered. For each sample, productive Simpson clonality was calculated as the square root of Simpson's diversity index over productive rearrangements. TCRdb took over this immuneACCESS table, retaining in-frame rearrangements with V and J assigned. Such tables are incomplete; in checked studies, under half of the missing clones stem from an unresolved V gene, and the remainder is unexplained. The DNA was the basis for D and trimming; V, J and clone size are from that table. The sample contains about 220,000 clones, approximately 80% of them found a single time. The leading ten clones occupy roughly 13% of the sample.

Study-level results and caveats: The amount of clinical and demographic metadata varied by source and participant and was provided uncurated.

The sequenced material came from peripheral blood. This TCR was recovered from a human donor in a cohort sampled during active COVID-19. The chain is encoded by TRBV20-1 joined to TRBJ2-7; TRBD2 is a weak D gene call, 6 bases matching. The CDR3 reads CSASGGYEQYF. The DNA sequence is as follows: TGCAGTGCTAGTGGAGGGTACGAGCAGTACTTC.